This TCR beta chain was sequenced for a study of T cell changes during pregnancy in multiple sclerosis. CDR3 length: 14 residues. V lost 4 bases and J lost 2; bases outside the gene matches: 3. Per the germline V gene, CDR1 is LNHDA and CDR2 is SQIVND (reference sequence). Data came from immunoSEQ multiplex PCR; TCRdb stores just in-frame clones and leaves some out. The data contain 55,000 to 80,000 clones, roughly nine tenths of them seen just once; the ten biggest clones take up more than 8%. The clonotype was recovered from a female donor in good health, enrolled as a control in a pregnancy study. The starting material was peripheral blood, obtained after pregnancy. The genes are TRBV19 and TRBJ2-7, with TRBD1 identical over 9 bases. The CDR3 loop reads CASSTDRGTYEQYF. CDR3 bases: TGTGCCAGTAGTACGGACAGGGGAACCTACGAGCAGTACTTC.